The rows below give T cell receptor beta chains drawn from one sample of a study of spatial heterogeneity in lung cancer. From the 5' RACE reads, TCRdb called clonotypes with MiXCR, one entry per CDR3 protein. The sample has under 20,000 distinct CDR3 sequences, approximately 5.8% seen once. This specimen consisted of lung tumor tissue, obtained at surgery. These receptors all come from a male donor with early-stage non-small cell lung cancer. Both conserved end residues are part of each CDR3. A D gene is named only where the DNA matches it firmly. Size tells how often a clone was seen (once, few, many) or the class of an expanded clone, and some rows leave it out.

d_call,j_call,v_call,clone_size,cdr3_nt,cdr3_aa
.,TRBJ2-7,TRBV7-8,few,TGTGCCAGCAGCTTACAGAACTACGAGCAGTACTTC,CASSLQNYEQYF
.,TRBJ2-7,TRBV11-3,.,.,CASSFYICSAVDIGTYEQYF
.,TRBJ2-6,TRBV7-9,medium-sized,TGTGCCAGCAGCCTCAGCTCTGGGGCCAACGTCCTGACTTTC,CASSLSSGANVLTF
TRBD1,TRBJ1-3,TRBV5-4,many,TGTGCCAGCAGCGGCCGGGGACAGACCTCCTCTCAAGGAAACACCATATATTTT,CASSGRGQTSSQGNTIYF
.,TRBJ2-5,TRBV27,large,TGTGCCAGCAGTTTGAGGCGGCAAGAGACCCAGTACTTC,CASSLRRQETQYF
.,TRBJ1-6,TRBV15,many,TGTGCCACCTCGGACCGAACCTATAATTCACCCCTCCACTTT,CATSDRTYNSPLHF
TRBD2,TRBJ2-3,TRBV7-9,medium-sized,TGTGCCAGCAGCTATAATTACGGACTAGCGGGGGCAACGCAGTATTTT,CASSYNYGLAGATQYF
TRBD1,TRBJ1-5,TRBV5-5,.,TGTGCCAGCAGTTGGGACAGGGATCAGCCCCAGCATTTT,CASSWDRDQPQHF
TRBD1,TRBJ1-1,TRBV7-2,few,TGTGCCAGCAGCTTAGTGGCAGGGGGTGGTGGCACTGAAGCTTTCTTT,CASSLVAGGGGTEAFF
.,TRBJ1-1,TRBV29-1,many,TGCAGCGTTGCCGGACGGTCGAACACTGAAGCTTTCTTT,CSVAGRSNTEAFF
.,TRBJ1-4,TRBV7-2,many,TGTGCCAGCAGCCGCACAGGGACGGTTCGGACTAATGAAAAACTGTTTTTT,CASSRTGTVRTNEKLFF
.,TRBJ2-1,TRBV24-1,many,TGTGCCACCAGTGATTCACTAGATTTAAGCTCCTACAATGAGCAGTTCTTC,CATSDSLDLSSYNEQFF
TRBD1,TRBJ1-2,TRBV18,.,TGTGCCAGCTCAAGGGGACAGGGTGACTATGGCTACACCTTC,CASSRGQGDYGYTF
TRBD2,TRBJ2-7,TRBV7-9,many,TGTGCCAGCAGCAAACTAGCGGGAGGAAATGACGAGCAGTACTTC,CASSKLAGGNDEQYF
TRBD2,TRBJ2-7,TRBV5-4,many,TGTGCCAGCAGTTCCGGACTAGCGGGAGAGAAGTACGAGCAGTACTTC,CASSSGLAGEKYEQYF
TRBD1,TRBJ1-1,TRBV7-9,many,TGTGCCAGCAGCTTCGTTCGACAGGGGGCGGCTGAAGCTTTCTTT,CASSFVRQGAAEAFF
TRBD1,TRBJ2-4,TRBV13,few,TGTGCCAGCAGTTTATTTGAGGGACAGGGTTTAGCCAAAAACATTCAGTACTTC,CASSLFEGQGLAKNIQYF
TRBD1,TRBJ1-2,TRBV5-1,many,TGCGCCAGCAGCTTCACCCGGACAGGGGGGAACTATGGCTACACCTTC,CASSFTRTGGNYGYTF
.,TRBJ1-5,TRBV20-1,medium-sized,TGCAGTGCTAGATTCGGGGAGCAGCCCCAGCATTTT,CSARFGEQPQHF
.,TRBJ1-5,TRBV5-1,.,TGCGCCAGCAGCCCTGGGGCAGGCGGGGGCAATCAGCCCCAGCATTTT,CASSPGAGGGNQPQHF
.,TRBJ1-5,TRBV20-1,many,TGCAGTGCAAAGGACAGTCCTAGTCAGCCCCAGCATTTT,CSAKDSPSQPQHF
TRBD1,TRBJ1-2,TRBV27,many,TGTGCCAGCAGTGCCAGGACAGGGGATAGCTATGGCTACACCTTC,CASSARTGDSYGYTF
.,TRBJ2-7,TRBV20-1,many,TGCAGTGCTAGAGATCCGAGACTCAATACCTACGAGCAGTACTTC,CSARDPRLNTYEQYF
TRBD1,TRBJ2-1,TRBV18,many,TGTGCCAGCTCACTGAGACAGGGGGCGCGCAATGAGCAGTTCTTC,CASSLRQGARNEQFF
.,TRBJ2-5,TRBV5-1,many,TGCGCCAGCAGCTTGGTTGGCGGGTTCGAGACCCAGTACTTC,CASSLVGGFETQYF
TRBD1,TRBJ2-1,TRBV6-6,.,TGTGCCAGCAGAGACGTGGGGACAGGGAACGATGAGCAGTTCTTC,CASRDVGTGNDEQFF
TRBD1,TRBJ2-7,TRBV4-1,many,TGCGCCAGCAGCCATTCCACCGGGACAGGGGGAGACTACGAGCAGTACTTC,CASSHSTGTGGDYEQYF
.,TRBJ2-5,TRBV20-1,many,TGCAGTGCTAGGGATGGGGGGACCCAGTACTTC,CSARDGGTQYF
.,TRBJ2-5,TRBV29-1,many,TGCAGCGTTGAGGATCAGGCCCCGGAGACCCAGTACTTC,CSVEDQAPETQYF
TRBD2,TRBJ2-1,TRBV20-1,.,TGCAGTGCTCCAGGCGGGGGGAGGGGCGATGAGCAGTTCTTC,CSAPGGGRGDEQFF
.,TRBJ1-1,TRBV29-1,many,TGCAGCGTTGAAGAGGGCCGCTACACTGAAGCTTTCTTT,CSVEEGRYTEAFF
TRBD1,TRBJ2-1,TRBV10-2,.,TGCGCCAGCAGTGAGGTGTTTGGGACAGGGGGCATAGGGGAGCAGTTCTTC,CASSEVFGTGGIGEQFF
TRBD2,TRBJ2-3,TRBV7-6,many,TGTGCCAGCAGCTTAGCGGGAGGGAGTGTAGATACGCAGTATTTT,CASSLAGGSVDTQYF
.,TRBJ2-5,TRBV25-1,once,TGTGCCAGCAGTGTCTGGGAAGGGGTCCAAGAGACCCAGTACTTC,CASSVWEGVQETQYF
TRBD1,TRBJ1-2,TRBV4-3,many,TGCGCCAGCAGCCAAGCCCGGGACAGCTATGGCTACACCTTC,CASSQARDSYGYTF
TRBD2,TRBJ2-1,TRBV20-1,many,TGCAGTGCTAGAGACGCTAGCGGGAGCGACAATGAGCAGTTCTTC,CSARDASGSDNEQFF
.,TRBJ2-2,TRBV7-2,.,TGTGCCAGCAGCCCTGACAGGTTGAACACCGGGGAGCTGTTTTTT,CASSPDRLNTGELFF